This T cell receptor (beta chain) was sequenced during a study of blood T cell repertoires in COVID-19. The germline CDR1 and CDR2 sequences are LNHDA and SQIVND (reference sequence). The CDR3 has 15 residues. V shed 5 bases and J 6 bases; nucleotides not matched to a gene: 9. TCRdb's table, derived via immunoSEQ multiplex PCR, lists solely in-frame clones and lacks some. This sample has 45,000 or so clones; around 89% occur once, and the top ten carry about 14%. This TCR was sampled from a man between 70 and 80 years old with active COVID-19. The sequencing sample was made of peripheral blood. The chain recombines TRBV19 with TRBJ1-4; 7 bases are a match to TRBD1. The CDR3 DNA reads TGTGCCAGTAGTGGTGCCGGGACAGCTTATGAAAAACTGTTTTTT. It translates to CASSGAGTAYEKLFF.